The 26 T cell receptor beta chains below come from one sample, sequenced in a study of blood T cell repertoires in COVID-19. Sequenced by immunoSEQ multiplex PCR; TCRdb stores in-frame clones only, minus some. The sample lists approximately 200,000 clones, approximately 78% occurring once. The sample was peripheral blood. The receptors derive from a woman of 80 years or more with COVID-19, enrolled during active disease.

The chain links TRBV4-1 to TRBJ1-1, with 8 bases lining up with TRBD1. CDR1 and CDR2 (germline): MGHRA, YSYEKL. The CDR3 consists of 14 residues. The trim removed 1 base at V and 5 bases at J, leaving 3 bases unmatched. The DNA of the CDR3 is TGCGCCAGCAGCCAAGCCAGGGGGCGTACTGAAGCTTTCTTT. It translates to CASSQARGRTEAFF.

This clone appeared a few times. This chain joins TRBV5-1 and TRBJ2-1; 8 nucleotides match TRBD1. Germline V CDR1 and CDR2: SGHRS, YFSETQ. The CDR3 totals 13 residues. V was pared by 4 bases and J by 10 bases, with 7 bases of the junction left unmatched. CDR3 DNA: TGCGCCAGCAGCCCTTACAGGGGGGTGGAGCAGTTCTTC. Its protein product is CASSPYRGVEQFF. The full variable domain, with the rest looked up from reference TRBV5-1 and TRBJ2-1, is KAGVTQTPRYLIKTRGQQVTLSCSPISGHRSVSWYQQTPGQGLQFLFEYFSETQRNKGNFPGRFSGRQFSNSRSEMNVSTLELGDSALYLCASSPYRGVEQFFGPGTRLTVL.

V is TRBV28 and J is TRBJ2-1, with D maybe TRBD1 (5 bases). The V end was cut by 3 bases, the J end by 5 bases, with 32 bases between. Germline loops: CDR1 MDHEN, CDR2 SYDVKM. This CDR3 region has 21 residues. This CDR3 reads CASSFSVGHEDSQDFHNEQFF. The DNA of the CDR3 is TGTGCCAGCAGTTTTTCGGTGGGGCACGAGGATTCGCAAGATTTCCACAATGAGCAGTTCTTC.

The chain recombines TRBV6-5 with TRBJ2-5; 8 nucleotides align to TRBD2. The germline V gene has CDR1 MNHEY and CDR2 SVGAGI. With 3 bases clipped from V and 5 bases from J, the junction kept 8 bases outside the gene matches. The CDR3 has 15 amino acids. The CDR3 DNA follows: TGTGCCAGCAGTTATCTCCGGGAGCGGGGGGAGACCCAGTACTTC. As protein: CASSYLRERGETQYF.

This chain uses TRBV11-2 with TRBJ2-1; 13 bases line up with TRBD2. With 6 bases clipped from V and 0 bases from J, the junction kept 11 bases outside the gene matches. Germline CDR1 and CDR2: SGHAT and FQNNGV. The CDR3 contains 19 residues. CDR3 in DNA: TGTGCCAGCAGTCCAAAACCGGGACTAGCGGGGAACTCCTACAATGAGCAGTTCTTC. It is translated as CASSPKPGLAGNSYNEQFF.

The J gene is TRBJ2-5, the V gene TRBV4-1; 8 positions match TRBD1. V lost 6 bases and J lost 0; bases outside the gene matches: 9. In germline, CDR1 is MGHRA, CDR2 YSYEKL. CDR3 length equals 16 residues. CDR3 loop: CASSRGQGGYQETQYF. The CDR3 DNA sequence: TGCGCCAGCAGTCGAGGACAGGGAGGTTACCAAGAGACCCAGTACTTC.

The chain combines TRBV7-2 with TRBJ2-2; maybe TRBD1 (6 bases). V lost 6 bases and J 4 bases, leaving 15 bases between the germline ends. The CDR3 consists of 15 residues. Germline V gene sequence: CDR1 SGHTA, CDR2 FQGNSA. The CDR3 here is CASRVKTGITGELFF. In nucleotides, the CDR3 is TGTGCCAGCAGAGTCAAAACAGGGATCACCGGGGAGCTGTTTTTT.

The gene calls are TRBV19 and TRBJ1-1, with 11 bases lining up with TRBD1. Germline V gene data show CDR1 as LNHDA and CDR2 as SQIVND (reference sequence). With 7 bases clipped from V and 11 bases from J, the junction kept 6 bases outside the gene matches. The CDR3 covers 12 residues. In nucleotides, the CDR3 is TGTGCCAGTAACCGGGGACAGGGGGGCGCTTTCTTT. It codes for CASNRGQGGAFF.

V is TRBV4-1 and J is TRBJ1-1; D remains ambiguous. The V end lost 4 bases, the J end lost 3 bases, and 9 bases lay between the germline ends. The germline V gene encodes CDR1 MGHRA and CDR2 YSYEKL. The CDR3 spans 13 residues. In nucleotides, the CDR3 is TGCGCCAGCAGCCCCGGGGAGTACACTGAAGCTTTCTTT. Its protein is CASSPGEYTEAFF.

The V and J genes are TRBV5-1 and TRBJ2-2, with 8 bases aligning to TRBD1. Germline CDR1 is SGHRS and CDR2 is YFSETQ. J was trimmed by 0 bases and V by 2 bases; bases with no gene match: 0. The CDR3 runs to 15 residues. CDR3 residues: CASSLQGANTGELFF. CDR3 coding DNA: TGCGCCAGCAGCTTACAGGGGGCGAACACCGGGGAGCTGTTTTTT.

This chain links TRBV5-6 with TRBJ2-7, with a tentative D call TRBD2 (6 bases). Germline V gene data show CDR1 as SGHDT and CDR2 as YYEEEE. The ends were cut back, 0 bases at V and 4 bases at J, with 8 bases in the middle. The CDR3 consists of 13 residues. Here the CDR3 reads CASSLGGGYEQYF. The DNA of the CDR3 is TGTGCCAGCAGCTTGGGGGGAGGTTACGAGCAGTACTTC.

The chain joins TRBV4-3 to TRBJ2-2; 8 bases line up with TRBD1. Germline V lookup: CDR1 LGHNA, CDR2 YSLEER. V lost 7 bases, J lost 2 bases, and 6 bases stayed unmatched. The CDR3 covers 15 residues. CDR3 in DNA: TGCGCCAGCACCACGGACAGGGTTAACACCGGGGAGCTGTTTTTT. This encodes CASTTDRVNTGELFF.

The chain is built from TRBV5-6 and TRBJ2-2; TRBD1 is a possible D gene (5 bases). Germline loops: CDR1 SGHDT, CDR2 YYEEEE. V was trimmed by 3 bases and J by 1 base, leaving 10 bases between them. The CDR3 is 15 residues long. CDR3: CASSSRRENTGELFF. The CDR3 DNA follows: TGTGCCAGCAGCTCGCGCAGGGAGAACACCGGGGAGCTGTTTTTT.

The chain has TRBV29-1 and TRBJ2-3; the match to TRBD2 covers 10 bases. With V trimmed by 4 bases and J by 6 bases, 4 bases remained unmatched. This CDR3 is 13 amino acids long. Germline V lookup: CDR1 SQVTM, CDR2 ANQGSEA. The CDR3 spells CSVVLAGADTQYF. The CDR3 DNA reads TGCAGCGTTGTTCTAGCGGGGGCTGATACGCAGTATTTT.

The chain is built from TRBV27 and TRBJ2-5; 11 bases match TRBD1. This CDR3 has 15 amino acids. The germline V gene encodes CDR1 MNHEY and CDR2 SMNVEV (reference sequence). Trimming at V came to 5 bases and at J to 5 bases, leaving 7 bases not matched to a gene. The CDR3 bases are TGTGCCAGCAGTCCGGGGACAGGGGGTGGGGAGACCCAGTACTTC. It yields the protein CASSPGTGGGETQYF.

The gene calls are TRBV10-2 and TRBJ2-7; D is perhaps TRBD2 (5 bases). Germline CDR1 and CDR2: WSHSY and SAAADI. The CDR3 extends over 14 amino acids. The V gene lost 5 bases and the J gene lost 3 bases, with 14 bases spanning the gap. CDR3 amino acids: CASSILDSYYEQYF. CDR3 coding DNA: TGCGCCAGCAGTATACTAGATTCCTACTACGAGCAGTACTTC.

This chain connects TRBV11-1 to TRBJ2-1; TRBD2 matches at 7 bases. Germline V CDR1 and CDR2: SGHAT, FQDESV (reference sequence). V lost 6 bases, J lost 3 bases, and 8 bases stayed unmatched. The CDR3 totals 15 residues. DNA of the CDR3: TGTGCCAGCAGAGCCGGGACTAACAACTACAATGAGCAGTTCTTC. Translating gives CASRAGTNNYNEQFF.

The chain uses TRBV6-1 and TRBJ2-3, with 12 bases aligning to TRBD2. The CDR3 sequence is 17 residues long. Germline CDR1 and CDR2: MNHNS and SASEGT. The trim removed 1 base at V and 6 bases at J, leaving 8 bases unmatched. Written as DNA, the CDR3 is TGTGCCAGCAGTGAAGGAAGACTAGCGGGAGCCCCGGATACGCAGTATTTT. This translates into CASSEGRLAGAPDTQYF.

This clone has a handful of counts. This chain links TRBV28 with TRBJ1-2; 9 nucleotides agree with TRBD1. J was trimmed by 2 bases and V by 4 bases; bases with no gene match: 8. From germline, CDR1 is MDHEN and CDR2 SYDVKM. This CDR3 spans 16 amino acids. CDR3 amino acids: CASSSPGQGINYGYTF. CDR3 in DNA: TGTGCCAGCAGTTCACCGGGACAGGGAATAAACTATGGCTACACCTTC.

The rearrangement joins TRBV9 to TRBJ2-7; TRBD1 matches at 9 bases. The CDR3 has 15 amino acids. V shed 1 base, J shed 2 bases, and the junction held 4 bases outside the gene matches. Germline CDR1 reads SGDLS; CDR2 reads YYNGEE. The DNA of the CDR3 is TGTGCCAGCAGCGTATCGGGACAGGGCGCCTACGAGCAGTACTTC. Amino acids: CASSVSGQGAYEQYF.

This clone has just a few counts. This chain uses TRBV20-1 with TRBJ2-7; TRBD2 matches 10 bases. The ends lost 3 bases at V and 5 bases at J; junction bases unmatched: 13. The CDR3 consists of 16 residues. Germline V CDR1 and CDR2: DFQATT, SNEGSKA (reference sequence). The DNA for the CDR3 is TGCAGTGCTAGTTCACTAGCGGGATTTATGGTCAACGAGCAGTACTTC. Amino acid sequence: CSASSLAGFMVNEQYF.

V is TRBV7-9 and J is TRBJ1-6; 8 bases line up with TRBD1. Germline V gene sequence: CDR1 SEHNR, CDR2 FQNEAQ (reference sequence). This CDR3 comprises 14 residues. With 5 bases clipped from V and 10 bases from J, the junction kept 7 bases outside the gene matches. CDR3 region: CASSLRQGLSPLHF. The CDR3 coding sequence is TGTGCCAGCAGCCTGCGACAGGGGCTGTCACCCCTCCACTTT.

The rearrangement joins TRBV5-1 to TRBJ1-5; TRBD1 matches at 8 bases. The V and J ends lost 0 bases and 7 bases, in that order; junction bases with no gene match: 6. CDR3 length: 15 residues. The germline V gene has CDR1 SGHRS and CDR2 YFSETQ. In DNA form, the CDR3 reads TGCGCCAGCAGCTTGGAGGCAGGGGGCGGGCAGCCCCAGCATTTT. Amino acids: CASSLEAGGGQPQHF. Together with reference TRBV5-1 and TRBJ1-5, the CDR3 gives the full variable domain: KAGVTQTPRYLIKTRGQQVTLSCSPISGHRSVSWYQQTPGQGLQFLFEYFSETQRNKGNFPGRFSGRQFSNSRSEMNVSTLELGDSALYLCASSLEAGGGQPQHFGDGTRLSIL.

The chain uses TRBV7-9 and TRBJ2-2; TRBD2 aligns across 7 bases. This CDR3 region has 15 residues. V lost 3 bases to trimming and J lost 4 bases; unmatched junction nucleotides: 5. Germline V gives CDR1 SEHNR, CDR2 FQNEAQ (reference sequence). CDR3 in amino acids: CASSLTSFGTGELFF. CDR3 coding DNA: TGTGCCAGCAGCTTGACTAGCTTTGGCACCGGGGAGCTGTTTTTT.

The genes are TRBV19 and TRBJ2-1, with D maybe TRBD1 (5 bases). There are 17 residues in the CDR3. Germline values: CDR1 LNHDA, CDR2 SQIVND (reference sequence). V was trimmed by 4 bases and J by 3 bases, leaving 19 bases between them. CDR3 protein: CASSTLGKGKDYNEQFF. The DNA of the CDR3 is TGTGCCAGTAGTACCCTAGGGAAGGGGAAGGACTACAATGAGCAGTTCTTC.

The chain is built from TRBV28 and TRBJ2-5; 7 bases fit TRBD2. V lost 3 bases to trimming and J lost 4 bases; unmatched junction nucleotides: 8. Per germline, CDR1 MDHEN and CDR2 SYDVKM. This CDR3 region has 15 residues. The CDR3 nucleotides read TGTGCCAGCAGTTTGAGGCCTAGCGGTCGAGAGACCCAGTACTTC. Translated, it gives CASSLRPSGRETQYF.